The clone carrying this T cell receptor (beta chain) was seen a single time. Its antigen is currently unknown. The sample belongs to a study of shared clonotypes between healthy human individuals. General study findings and limits: Clonotypes shared by all four donors outscored non-shared clonotypes in generation probability.

The germline CDR1 and CDR2 sequences are SGHDT and YYEEEE. Trimming at V came to 5 bases and at J to 3 bases, leaving 5 bases not matched to a gene. This CDR3 comprises 16 residues. Profiling relied on immunoSEQ multiplex PCR, and the TCRdb table lists in-frame clones only, not all of them. The sample lists under 700,000 clones; approximately 95% were seen once. CD8 cells classed as naive were CD45RO-negative and positively selected for CCR7, excluding terminally differentiated effector memory CD45RA+ cells. The specimen was naive CD8+ T cells sorted from blood. The clonotype originates from a woman aged 25 to 39 in good health. V gene TRBV5-6 combines with J gene TRBJ2-1; 13 nucleotides match TRBD2. The CDR3 is CASSWTSGGFYNEQFF. DNA for the CDR3: TGTGCCAGCAGTTGGACTAGCGGGGGCTTCTACAATGAGCAGTTCTTC. Based on the CDR3 plus reference TRBV5-6 and TRBJ2-1, the full variable domain is DAGVTQSPTHLIKTRGQQVTLRCSPKSGHDTVSWYQQALGQGPQFIFQYYEEEERQRGNFPDRFSGHQFPNYSSELNVNALLLGDSALYLCASSWTSGGFYNEQFFGPGTRLTVL.